The 10 T cell receptor beta chains reported below all come from one sample, sequenced in a study of shared clonotypes between healthy human individuals. Assay: immunoSEQ multiplex PCR; the TCRdb copy retains only in-frame clones and omits some. This repertoire shows around 2,000,000 clones, roughly 91% found once; its top ten account for around 1.7%. Selected positively for CCR7 and CD45RO-negative, naive CD8 cells excluded terminally differentiated effector memory CD45RA+ cells. Sequencing was carried out using naive CD8+ T cells from PBMCs. These receptors were taken from a man aged 18 to 30 in good health. Some clones in this sample may be carry-over from other donors' samples.

The V and J genes are TRBV28 and TRBJ2-7; D possibly corresponds to TRBD1 (5 bases). Germline lookup yields CDR1 MDHEN and CDR2 SYDVKM. The CDR3 has 14 residues. V lost 5 bases, J lost 7 bases, and 18 bases lay in between. CDR3 nucleotide sequence: TGTGCCAGCAGTCCGGTGATTGGGGCCCGGGAGCAGTACTTC. It is translated as CASSPVIGAREQYF.

V gene TRBV10-3 combines with J gene TRBJ2-1, with D perhaps TRBD1 (5 bases). The germline gives CDR1 ENHRY, CDR2 SYGVKD. The CDR3 runs to 14 residues. Trimming removed 3 bases at V and 5 bases at J, with 11 bases between. Here the CDR3 reads CAISDRDGNNEQFF. CDR3 DNA: TGTGCCATCAGTGACAGGGATGGGAACAATGAGCAGTTCTTC.

The rearrangement joins TRBV5-6 to TRBJ1-1; D is uncertain. In germline, CDR1 is SGHDT, CDR2 YYEEEE. V gave up 4 bases and J gave up 5 bases, with 9 bases separating them. The length of the CDR3 is 12 residues. CDR3 in amino acids: CASSLIGTEAFF. CDR3 nucleotides: TGTGCCAGCAGCCTGATCGGGACTGAAGCTTTCTTT.

This rearrangement joins TRBV7-9 to TRBJ1-4; TRBD1 is a possible D gene (5 bases). Between the trimmed V and J ends, which lost 5 bases and 3 bases, there was a span of 16 bases. Germline CDR1 and CDR2: SEHNR and FQNEAQ (reference sequence). This CDR3 comprises 16 residues. The CDR3 spells CASSPTPGGANEKLFF. As DNA, the CDR3 is TGTGCCAGCAGCCCCACCCCCGGGGGGGCTAATGAAAAACTGTTTTTT.

The chain links TRBV28 to TRBJ2-7; TRBD2 aligns across 7 bases. Trimming cost V 6 bases and J 2 bases; bases outside gene matches: 4. This CDR3 is built from 13 residues. Germline lookup yields CDR1 MDHEN and CDR2 SYDVKM. CDR3 DNA: TGTGCCAGCAGCCGGGGACTAACCTACGAGCAGTACTTC. Protein sequence: CASSRGLTYEQYF. Supplemented by reference TRBV28 and TRBJ2-7, the full variable domain reads DVKVTQSSRYLVKRTGEKVFLECVQDMDHENMFWYRQDPGLGLRLIYFSYDVKMKEKGDIPEGYSVSREKKERFSLILESASTNQTSMYLCASSRGLTYEQYFGPGTRLTVT.

The chain combines TRBV27 with TRBJ1-1; TRBD1 matches at 8 bases. From germline, CDR1 is MNHEY and CDR2 SMNVEV (reference sequence). CDR3 length equals 15 residues. V gave up 2 bases and J gave up 5 bases; unmatched junction bases: 7. In DNA form, the CDR3 reads TGTGCCAGCAGTTTAGGCAGGGGGCTTGGAACTGAAGCTTTCTTT. Protein product: CASSLGRGLGTEAFF.

Of note for this clone: Other DNA sequences within the sample encode an identical CDR3. The chain links TRBV28 to TRBJ2-7; unclear D gene. The CDR3 spans 11 residues. Germline-derived CDR1 and CDR2 are MDHEN and SYDVKM. V was clipped by 3 bases and J by 5 bases, with 5 bases between them. The CDR3 nucleotides read TGTGCCAGCAGTTTTCGGCACGAGCAGTACTTC. This encodes CASSFRHEQYF.

The CDR3 nucleotides are TGTGCCAGCAGCCTCCCACAGGGGGGGCACGGGGAGCTGTTTTTT. Residues: CASSLPQGGHGELFF. V usage is TRBV7-9 and J usage is TRBJ2-2, with a weak D call TRBD1 (8 bases). This CDR3 is 15 amino acids long. Looked up from germline, CDR1 is SEHNR and CDR2 is FQNEAQ (reference sequence). V was clipped by 5 bases and J by 7 bases, with 17 bases between them.

V and J are TRBV6-1 and TRBJ2-7; D is possibly TRBD2 (6 bases). The CDR3 sequence is 16 residues long. The germline CDR1 and CDR2 sequences are MNHNS and SASEGT. Trimming pared 3 bases from V and 4 bases from J, leaving 19 bases between. CDR3 nucleotide sequence: TGTGCCAGCAGTGAGGTTGCGGGAATGGGGGTATACGAGCAGTACTTC. Amino acids: CASSEVAGMGVYEQYF.

J is TRBJ1-1 and V is TRBV19; a possible D gene is TRBD1 (5 bases). The CDR3 extends over 15 amino acids. Trimming took 0 bases from V and 0 from J, leaving 8 bases between them. Germline CDR1 reads LNHDA; CDR2 reads SQIVND (reference sequence). The CDR3 protein is CASSIEGGMNTEAFF. As DNA, the CDR3 is TGTGCCAGTAGTATAGAGGGGGGGATGAACACTGAAGCTTTCTTT.